This T cell receptor (beta chain) was captured in a study of cytomegalovirus exposure and HLA in healthy donors. 13 Jbeta primers and 60 Vbeta primers were used for the PCR. Assay used: immunoSEQ multiplex PCR; TCRdb lists only in-frame clones, some missing. The profile shows about 200,000 clones, around 80% of them singletons. Trimming removed 2 bases at V and 3 bases at J, with 13 bases between. The CDR3 covers 15 residues. CDR1 MDHEN and CDR2 SYDVKM come from the germline V gene. The receptor was isolated from a man in his forties or fifties in good health and CMV-seronegative. Sequenced input: PBMCs. The chain recombines TRBV28 with TRBJ1-1, with a possible D match to TRBD1 (5 bases). The CDR3 sequence is CASSLLMGGYTEAFF. The CDR3 nucleotides are TGTGCCAGCAGTTTACTGATGGGGGGGTACACTGAAGCTTTCTTT.